This T cell receptor (beta chain) was recovered during a study of a mutant IDH1 vaccine in newly diagnosed glioma. Across the study: Treated patients, averaging around 40 years, were roughly 60% male and approximately 38% female. Patients were pretreated with radiotherapy, temozolomide, or both, mostly both. Week 47 marked visit V13, whereas week 35 marked visit V12.

Points from the study as a whole: Any relationship between pseudoprogression and changes in top peripheral T cell clonotypes seemed absent.

Regarding this clone: The antigen is undetermined.

The method was immunoSEQ multiplex PCR; TCRdb's version includes in-frame clones alone and lacks a portion of them. Here the sample spans roughly 60,000 clones, roughly four fifths being singletons. V shed 4 bases and J 5 bases; nucleotides not matched to a gene: 5. Germline CDR1 SGHAT, CDR2 FQNNGV. The CDR3 is 15 residues long. Described time point: week 35, safety follow-up. Doses consisted of 300 ug of mutant IDH1 20-mer peptide each, paired with topical imiquimod. Sequencing was performed on PBMCs, taken from a glioma patient whose treatment included an IDH1 peptide vaccine. The genes are TRBV11-2 and TRBJ1-6; TRBD1 agrees at 7 bases. The origin of this receptor is a man aged 50 to 59 with glioma. CDR3 in amino acids: CASSSGGQNNSPLHF. CDR3 DNA: TGTGCCAGCAGCTCAGGGGGGCAAAATAATTCACCCCTCCACTTT.